This T cell receptor (beta chain) stems from a study of spatial heterogeneity in lung cancer. Notes on the study in general: More often at tumor resection than at routine follow-up, ubiquitous expanded tumor TCRs were detected in the blood.

Between the trimmed V and J ends, which lost 3 bases and 0 bases, there was a span of 6 bases. The CDR3 covers 14 residues. Germline CDR1 ENHRY, CDR2 SYGVKD. The time point was: sample taken at primary tumor resection. Unsorted samples of tumor, nontumor lung or frozen PBMC had their whole RNA sequenced. This clonotype rates as medium-sized. The antigen is undetermined. Each TCR cDNA molecule bore a unique molecular identifier. TCRdb analysed the 5' RACE reads with MiXCR anew, one entry per CDR3 protein. The profile shows about 29,000 distinct CDR3 sequences, more than 8% of them singletons. This specimen was PBMCs, taken at surgery. The TCR comes from a female donor with early-stage non-small cell lung cancer. The chain has TRBV10-3 and TRBJ1-5; D gene ambiguous. This CDR3 reads CAISEGYSNQPQHF. CDR3 bases: TGTGCCATCAGTGAAGGGTATAGCAATCAGCCCCAGCATTTT.